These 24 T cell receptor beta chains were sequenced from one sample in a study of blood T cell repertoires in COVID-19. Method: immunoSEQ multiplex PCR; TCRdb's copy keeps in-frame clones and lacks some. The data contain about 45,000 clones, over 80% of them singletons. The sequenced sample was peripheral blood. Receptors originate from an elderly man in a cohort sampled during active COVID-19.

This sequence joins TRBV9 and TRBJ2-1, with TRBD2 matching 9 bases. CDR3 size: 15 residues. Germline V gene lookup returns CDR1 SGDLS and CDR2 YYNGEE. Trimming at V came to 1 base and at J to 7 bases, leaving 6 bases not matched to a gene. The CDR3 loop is CASSVTGTSWNEQFF. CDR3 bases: TGTGCCAGCAGCGTAACCGGGACTAGCTGGAATGAGCAGTTCTTC.

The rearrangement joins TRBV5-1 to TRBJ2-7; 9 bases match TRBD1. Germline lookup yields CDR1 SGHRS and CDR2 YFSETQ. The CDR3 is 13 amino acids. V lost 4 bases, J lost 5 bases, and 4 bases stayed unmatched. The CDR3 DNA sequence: TGCGCCAGCAGCCTCCGGGACAGGGACGAGCAGTACTTC. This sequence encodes CASSLRDRDEQYF. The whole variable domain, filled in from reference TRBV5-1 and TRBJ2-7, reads KAGVTQTPRYLIKTRGQQVTLSCSPISGHRSVSWYQQTPGQGLQFLFEYFSETQRNKGNFPGRFSGRQFSNSRSEMNVSTLELGDSALYLCASSLRDRDEQYFGPGTRLTVT.

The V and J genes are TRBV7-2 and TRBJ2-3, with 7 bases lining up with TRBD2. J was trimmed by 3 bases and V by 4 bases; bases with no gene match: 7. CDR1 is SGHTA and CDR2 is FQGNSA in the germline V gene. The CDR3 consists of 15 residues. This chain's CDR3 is CASSSVGRRTDTQYF. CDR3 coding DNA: TGTGCCAGCAGCTCCGTCGGGAGGCGGACAGATACGCAGTATTTT.

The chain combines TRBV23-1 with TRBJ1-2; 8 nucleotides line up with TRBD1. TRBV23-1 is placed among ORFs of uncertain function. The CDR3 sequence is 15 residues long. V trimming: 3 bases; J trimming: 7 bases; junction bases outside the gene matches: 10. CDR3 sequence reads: CASSQSQGAQGGYTF. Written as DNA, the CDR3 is TGCGCCAGCAGTCAGTCCCAGGGGGCGCAGGGTGGCTACACCTTC.

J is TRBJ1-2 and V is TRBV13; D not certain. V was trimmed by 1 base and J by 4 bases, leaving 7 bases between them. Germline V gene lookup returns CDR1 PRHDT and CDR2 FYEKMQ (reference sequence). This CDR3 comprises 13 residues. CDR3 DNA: TGTGCCAGCAGCTTAGTTCGGGTCTATGGCTACACCTTC. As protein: CASSLVRVYGYTF.

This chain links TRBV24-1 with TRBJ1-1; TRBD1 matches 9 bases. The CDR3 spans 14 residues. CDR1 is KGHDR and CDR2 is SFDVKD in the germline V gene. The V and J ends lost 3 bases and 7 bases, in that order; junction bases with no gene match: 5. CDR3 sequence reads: CATSDPGTGSEAFF. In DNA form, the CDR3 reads TGTGCCACCAGTGATCCTGGGACAGGGAGTGAAGCTTTCTTT.

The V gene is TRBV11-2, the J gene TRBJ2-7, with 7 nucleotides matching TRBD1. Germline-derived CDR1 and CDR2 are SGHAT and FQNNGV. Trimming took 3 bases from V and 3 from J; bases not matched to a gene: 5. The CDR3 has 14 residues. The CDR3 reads CASSFRQGYYEQYF. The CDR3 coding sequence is TGTGCCAGCAGCTTCAGACAGGGATACTACGAGCAGTACTTC.

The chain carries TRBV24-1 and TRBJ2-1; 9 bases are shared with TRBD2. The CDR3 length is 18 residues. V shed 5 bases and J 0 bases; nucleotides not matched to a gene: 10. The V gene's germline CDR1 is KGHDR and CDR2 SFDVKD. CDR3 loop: CATSGVSGRGSSYNEQFF. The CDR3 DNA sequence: TGTGCCACCAGTGGCGTTAGCGGGAGAGGGAGCTCCTACAATGAGCAGTTCTTC.

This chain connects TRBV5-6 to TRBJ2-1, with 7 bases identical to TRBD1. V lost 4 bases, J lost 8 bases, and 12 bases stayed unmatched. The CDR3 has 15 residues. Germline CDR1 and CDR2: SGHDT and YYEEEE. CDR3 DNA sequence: TGTGCCAGCAGCCCAATGAAGGACAGGACAGATGAGCAGTTCTTC. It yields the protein CASSPMKDRTDEQFF.

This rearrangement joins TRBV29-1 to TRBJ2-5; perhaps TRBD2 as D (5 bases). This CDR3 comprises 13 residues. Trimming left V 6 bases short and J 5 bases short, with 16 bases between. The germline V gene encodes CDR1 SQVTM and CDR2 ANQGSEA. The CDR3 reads CSVLTLGRETQYF. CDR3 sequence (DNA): TGCAGCGTCCTGACACTAGGTCGGGAGACCCAGTACTTC.

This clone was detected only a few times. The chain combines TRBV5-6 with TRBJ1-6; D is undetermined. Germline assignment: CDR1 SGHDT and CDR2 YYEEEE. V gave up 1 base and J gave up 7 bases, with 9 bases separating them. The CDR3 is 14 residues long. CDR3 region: CASSLWGVNSPLHF. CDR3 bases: TGTGCCAGCAGCTTGTGGGGAGTAAATTCACCCCTCCACTTT. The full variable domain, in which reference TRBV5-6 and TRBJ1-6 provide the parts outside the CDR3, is DAGVTQSPTHLIKTRGQQVTLRCSPKSGHDTVSWYQQALGQGPQFIFQYYEEEERQRGNFPDRFSGHQFPNYSSELNVNALLLGDSALYLCASSLWGVNSPLHFGNGTRLTVT.

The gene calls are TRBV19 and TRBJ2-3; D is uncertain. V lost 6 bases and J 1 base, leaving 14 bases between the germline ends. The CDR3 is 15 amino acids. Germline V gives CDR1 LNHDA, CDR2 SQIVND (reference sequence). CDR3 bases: TGTGCCAGTAGGGTCAGGCCTTCGGGCACAGATACGCAGTATTTT. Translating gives CASRVRPSGTDTQYF.

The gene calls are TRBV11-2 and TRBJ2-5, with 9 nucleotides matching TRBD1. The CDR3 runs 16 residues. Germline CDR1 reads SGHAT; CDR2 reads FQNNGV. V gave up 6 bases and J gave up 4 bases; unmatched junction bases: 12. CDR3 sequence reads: CASRKRYGTGLETQYF. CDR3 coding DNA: TGTGCCAGCAGAAAGCGATACGGGACAGGGTTAGAGACCCAGTACTTC.

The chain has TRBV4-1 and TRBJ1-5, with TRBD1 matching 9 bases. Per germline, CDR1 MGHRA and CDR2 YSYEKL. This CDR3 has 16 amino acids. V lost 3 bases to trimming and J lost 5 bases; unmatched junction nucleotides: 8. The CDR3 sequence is CASSHFRDREDQPQHF. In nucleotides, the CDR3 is TGCGCCAGCAGCCATTTCAGGGACAGGGAAGATCAGCCCCAGCATTTT.

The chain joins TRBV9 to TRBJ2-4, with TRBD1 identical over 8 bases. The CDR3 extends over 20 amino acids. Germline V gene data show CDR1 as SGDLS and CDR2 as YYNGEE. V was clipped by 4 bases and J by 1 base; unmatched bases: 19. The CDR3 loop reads CASSLWAGGADPPAKNIQYF. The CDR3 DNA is TGTGCCAGCAGCCTATGGGCAGGGGGCGCGGATCCCCCGGCCAAAAACATTCAGTACTTC.

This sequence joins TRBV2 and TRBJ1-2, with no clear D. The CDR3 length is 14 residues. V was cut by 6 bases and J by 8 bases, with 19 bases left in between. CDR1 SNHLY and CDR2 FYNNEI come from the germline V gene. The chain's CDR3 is CASSPNFGVGGYTF. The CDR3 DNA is TGTGCCAGCAGCCCGAACTTCGGGGTTGGCGGCTACACCTTC.

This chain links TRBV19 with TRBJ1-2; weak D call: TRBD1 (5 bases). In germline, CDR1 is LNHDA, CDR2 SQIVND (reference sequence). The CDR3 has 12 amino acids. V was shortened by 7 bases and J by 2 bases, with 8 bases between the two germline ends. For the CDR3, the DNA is TGTGCCAGTAATCAGGGCAACTATGGCTACACCTTC. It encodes CASNQGNYGYTF. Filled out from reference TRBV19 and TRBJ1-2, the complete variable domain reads DGGITQSPKYLFRKEGQNVTLSCEQNLNHDAMYWYRQDPGQGLRLIYYSQIVNDFQKGDIAEGYSVSREKKESFPLTVTSAQKNPTAFYLCASNQGNYGYTFGSGTRLTVV.

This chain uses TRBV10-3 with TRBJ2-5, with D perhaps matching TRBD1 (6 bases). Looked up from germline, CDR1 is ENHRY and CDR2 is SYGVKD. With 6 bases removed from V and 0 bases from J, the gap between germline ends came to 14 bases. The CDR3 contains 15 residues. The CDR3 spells CAISGINRDQETQYF. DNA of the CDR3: TGTGCCATCAGCGGGATAAACAGGGACCAAGAGACCCAGTACTTC.

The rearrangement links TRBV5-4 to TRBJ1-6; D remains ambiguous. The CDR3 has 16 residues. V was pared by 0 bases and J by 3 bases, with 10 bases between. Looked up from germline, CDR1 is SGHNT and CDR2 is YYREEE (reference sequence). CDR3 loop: CASSLGTNRYNSPLHF. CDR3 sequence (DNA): TGTGCCAGCAGCTTGGGAACAAATCGCTATAATTCACCCCTCCACTTT.

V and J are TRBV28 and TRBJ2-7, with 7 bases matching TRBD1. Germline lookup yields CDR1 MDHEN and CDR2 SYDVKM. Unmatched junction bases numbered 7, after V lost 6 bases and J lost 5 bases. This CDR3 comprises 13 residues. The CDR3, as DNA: TGTGCCAGCAGACCGACAGGGATAAACGAGCAGTACTTC. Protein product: CASRPTGINEQYF.

The DNA for the CDR3 is TGTGCCAGCACCGAAAGGGGGCTAGCGGGAGCGTTCACCCAGTACTTC. Translation: CASTERGLAGAFTQYF. This chain uses TRBV2 with TRBJ2-5; TRBD2 matches 10 bases. Germline lookup yields CDR1 SNHLY and CDR2 FYNNEI. This CDR3 comprises 16 residues. With V trimmed by 7 bases and J by 8 bases, 16 bases remained unmatched. Complete variable domain (other parts from reference TRBV2 and TRBJ2-5): EPEVTQTPSHQVTQMGQEVILRCVPISNHLYFYWYRQILGQKVEFLVSFYNNEISEKSEIFDDQFSVERPDGSNFTLKIRSTKLEDSAMYFCASTERGLAGAFTQYFGPGTRLLVL.

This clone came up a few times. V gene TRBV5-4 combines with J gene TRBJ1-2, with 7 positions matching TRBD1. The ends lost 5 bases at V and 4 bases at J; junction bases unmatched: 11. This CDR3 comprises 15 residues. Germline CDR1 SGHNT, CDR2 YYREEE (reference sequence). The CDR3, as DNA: TGTGCCAGCAGGACATGGCGGACAGGCGTCTATGGCTACACCTTC. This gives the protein CASRTWRTGVYGYTF.

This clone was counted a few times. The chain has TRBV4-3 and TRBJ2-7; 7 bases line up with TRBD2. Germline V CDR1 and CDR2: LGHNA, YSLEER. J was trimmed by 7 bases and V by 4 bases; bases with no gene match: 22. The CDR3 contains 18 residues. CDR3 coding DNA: TGCGCCAGCAGCCCACACACGCAACTACCTAGCGGCCTACTAGAGCAGTACTTC. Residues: CASSPHTQLPSGLLEQYF.

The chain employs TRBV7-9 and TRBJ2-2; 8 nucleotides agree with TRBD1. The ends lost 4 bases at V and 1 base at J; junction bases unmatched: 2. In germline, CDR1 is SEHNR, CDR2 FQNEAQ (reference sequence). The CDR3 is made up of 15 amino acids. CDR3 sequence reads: CASSSGGLNTGELFF. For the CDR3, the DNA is TGTGCCAGCAGCTCAGGGGGCTTGAACACCGGGGAGCTGTTTTTT.